This TCR beta chain was retrieved from a study of cytomegalovirus exposure and HLA in healthy donors. General study findings and limits: Confirmation was obtained in vitro that a few CMV-associated chains are specific for CMV antigens. Highly shared sequence variants in one cluster were likely a sequencing artifact. Among TCR beta chains of equal frequency, HLA-associated ones were more clonally expanded in a later analysis.

Note on this clone: Its antigen is currently unknown.

Primers included in the PCR were 60 Vbeta and 13 Jbeta primers. The protocol was immunoSEQ multiplex PCR, while the TCRdb copy is restricted to in-frame clones and leaves out a portion. The sample shows about 78,000 clones, roughly 80% of them seen only once. This CDR3 comprises 16 residues. The germline V gene has CDR1 MNHNY and CDR2 SVGAGI (reference sequence). Trimming took 1 base from V and 0 from J, leaving 11 bases between them. This sequence was found in a male donor in good health and CMV-seronegative. The rearrangement uses TRBV6-6 and TRBJ2-3; a weak D match, TRBD1 (5 bases). The specimen sequenced was PBMCs. The CDR3 loop reads CASSYLRQSSTDTQYF. The CDR3 coding sequence is TGTGCCAGCAGTTACTTAAGACAGTCTAGCACAGATACGCAGTATTTT.